Following are 29 T cell receptor beta chains from one sample sequenced in a study of ipilimumab plus nivolumab after autologous stem cell transplantation. Profiled with immunoSEQ multiplex PCR; TCRdb holds only in-frame clones, not every one. The data hold 15,000 to 20,000 clones, with approximately 81% observed a single time. The source material was PBMCs, sampled in a trial of ipilimumab plus nivolumab as post-transplant consolidation. The receptors were gathered from a male donor with diffuse large B-cell lymphoma.

This chain joins TRBV7-2 and TRBJ1-1; TRBD1 agrees at 9 bases. The CDR3 length is 13 residues. The J segment lost 6 bases and the V segment lost 5 bases, leaving 4 bases of the junction unmatched. Germline CDR1 reads SGHTA; CDR2 reads FQGNSA. This chain's CDR3 is CASSPWDRAEAFF. In DNA, the CDR3 is TGTGCCAGCAGCCCCTGGGACAGGGCTGAAGCTTTCTTT.

This clone has more than one count but fewer than ten. The chain has TRBV9 and TRBJ2-7, with a weak D call TRBD2 (5 bases). The germline V gene has CDR1 SGDLS and CDR2 YYNGEE. The CDR3 covers 15 residues. With 3 bases removed from V and 7 bases from J, the gap between germline ends came to 20 bases. In DNA form, the CDR3 reads TGTGCCAGCAGCGCCCGGACTGCTTCTGTTGTAGAGCAGTACTTC. Its translation: CASSARTASVVEQYF. Combining the CDR3 with reference TRBV9 and TRBJ2-7 gives the whole variable domain DSGVTQTPKHLITATGQRVTLRCSPRSGDLSVYWYQQSLDQGLQFLIQYYNGEERAKGNILERFSAQQFPDLHSELNLSSLELGDSALYFCASSARTASVVEQYFGPGTRLTVT.

This chain connects TRBV7-8 to TRBJ1-5; 9 nucleotides match TRBD1. V lost 3 bases and J lost 0; bases outside the gene matches: 6. Looked up from germline, CDR1 is SGHVS and CDR2 is FQNEAQ. CDR3 length equals 17 residues. CDR3 region: CASSLGQGPYSNQPQHF. CDR3 in DNA: TGTGCCAGCAGCTTGGGACAGGGCCCTTATAGCAATCAGCCCCAGCATTTT.

The chain employs TRBV9 and TRBJ2-5, with unresolved D. Germline V lookup: CDR1 SGDLS, CDR2 YYNGEE. The V and J ends lost 4 bases and 5 bases respectively, with 12 bases between them. The CDR3 is 13 residues long. The CDR3 DNA follows: TGTGCCAGCAGCTCCGGGTTCTCGGAGACCCAGTACTTC. The encoded protein is CASSSGFSETQYF. Looking up the rest from reference TRBV9 and TRBJ2-5 gives the full variable domain: DSGVTQTPKHLITATGQRVTLRCSPRSGDLSVYWYQQSLDQGLQFLIQYYNGEERAKGNILERFSAQQFPDLHSELNLSSLELGDSALYFCASSSGFSETQYFGPGTRLLVL.

The rearrangement joins TRBV7-6 to TRBJ2-3; possibly TRBD2 for D (6 bases). The germline V and J ends were trimmed by 4 bases and 1 base, with 15 bases remaining between them. The CDR3 loop spans 16 amino acids. From germline, CDR1 is SGHVS and CDR2 FNYEAQ. The DNA for the CDR3 is TGTGCCAGCAGCTCCCCCTCTCGCGGGGGCACAGATACGCAGTATTTT. This translates into CASSSPSRGGTDTQYF.

This clone was recorded a few times. The chain combines TRBV15 with TRBJ2-5; 11 nucleotides match TRBD2. V was pared by 0 bases and J by 4 bases, with 10 bases of the junction left unmatched. This CDR3 is 18 amino acids long. Per germline, CDR1 LNHNV and CDR2 YYDKDF (reference sequence). In nucleotides, the CDR3 is TGTGCCACCAGCAGAGATCCCTGGGCTAGCGGGGGGCCAGAGACCCAGTACTTC. Translated, it gives CATSRDPWASGGPETQYF.

By share of the sample, this clone is medium-sized (0.01 to 0.1%). The V call is TRBV28, the J call TRBJ1-3; D gene unclear. The CDR3 length is 15 residues. Per germline, CDR1 MDHEN and CDR2 SYDVKM. Trimming stripped 3 bases from V and 0 bases from J, with 9 bases between. As DNA, the CDR3 is TGTGCCAGCAGTTTTTCAGGCTTCTCTGGAAACACCATATATTTT. Amino acids: CASSFSGFSGNTIYF. Looking up the rest from reference TRBV28 and TRBJ1-3 gives the full variable domain: DVKVTQSSRYLVKRTGEKVFLECVQDMDHENMFWYRQDPGLGLRLIYFSYDVKMKEKGDIPEGYSVSREKKERFSLILESASTNQTSMYLCASSFSGFSGNTIYFGEGSWLTVV.

The chain joins TRBV28 to TRBJ1-2, with TRBD1 as a possible D gene (6 bases). This CDR3 contains 15 residues. V gave up 6 bases and J gave up 7 bases, with 21 bases separating them. The germline gives CDR1 MDHEN, CDR2 SYDVKM. The CDR3 loop is CASSIGGRKGSGYTF. The CDR3 bases are TGTGCCAGCAGCATCGGGGGGCGCAAAGGCAGTGGCTACACCTTC.

The chain couples TRBV2 to TRBJ1-1; D is unresolved. The CDR3 contains 15 residues. V was cut by 1 base and J by 1 base, with 10 bases left in between. Germline V gene data show CDR1 as SNHLY and CDR2 as FYNNEI. The CDR3 bases are TGTGCCAGCAGTGAAGGTCTGGGAAAGAACACTGAAGCTTTCTTT. It specifies CASSEGLGKNTEAFF. Together with reference TRBV2 and TRBJ1-1, the CDR3 gives the full variable domain: EPEVTQTPSHQVTQMGQEVILRCVPISNHLYFYWYRQILGQKVEFLVSFYNNEISEKSEIFDDQFSVERPDGSNFTLKIRSTKLEDSAMYFCASSEGLGKNTEAFFGQGTRLTVV.

The chain links TRBV28 to TRBJ1-1; 7 bases align to TRBD1. There are 14 residues in the CDR3. The germline V gene encodes CDR1 MDHEN and CDR2 SYDVKM. The ends lost 6 bases at V and 6 bases at J; junction bases unmatched: 10. CDR3 DNA: TGTGCCAGCAGAGCAACAGGGGCTGGCCCTGAAGCTTTCTTT. Translating it yields CASRATGAGPEAFF.

V is TRBV6-1 and J is TRBJ1-4, with D possibly TRBD1 on 5 matching bases. Germline values: CDR1 MNHNS, CDR2 SASEGT. V shed 5 bases and J shed 14 bases, with 12 bases lying between them. There are 11 residues in the CDR3. The CDR3 is CASSYPGDLFF. The CDR3 DNA sequence: TGTGCCAGCAGTTATCCCGGGGACCTGTTTTTT.

By share, this clone ranks as medium-sized (0.01 to 0.1%). The chain combines TRBV30 with TRBJ1-1; D remains ambiguous. The CDR3 is made up of 11 amino acids. Trimming took off 1 base at V and 8 bases at J, with 8 bases between the two ends. Germline CDR1 GTSNPN, CDR2 SVGIG (reference sequence). CDR3 sequence reads: CAWSALQEAFF. The CDR3 coding sequence is TGTGCCTGGAGTGCTCTTCAAGAAGCTTTCTTT.

This chain joins TRBV9 and TRBJ2-5; D is perhaps TRBD1 or TRBD2 (5 bases each). The V gene's germline CDR1 is SGDLS and CDR2 YYNGEE. The CDR3 spans 13 residues. The V and J ends lost 3 bases and 6 bases respectively, with 12 bases between them. CDR3 DNA sequence: TGTGCCAGCAGCGGAGGGACCGCGAAGACCCAGTACTTC. Translated, it gives CASSGGTAKTQYF.

The chain links TRBV5-1 to TRBJ2-1; 11 bases line up with TRBD2. J gave up 6 bases and V 4 bases, and 6 bases lay outside the gene matches. This CDR3 contains 15 residues. Germline CDR1 and CDR2: SGHRS and YFSETQ. The CDR3 DNA sequence: TGCGCCAGCAGCCTTCTTACTAGCGGGGGCAATGAGCAGTTCTTC. It codes for CASSLLTSGGNEQFF.

This chain links TRBV19 with TRBJ2-1; TRBD1 aligns across 7 bases. V lost 1 base, J lost 3 bases, and 3 bases stayed unmatched. The CDR3 has 15 residues. Germline CDR1 LNHDA, CDR2 SQIVND (reference sequence). CDR3 nucleotide sequence: TGTGCCAGTAGTATAGCGGGACAGAGCTACAATGAGCAGTTCTTC. As protein: CASSIAGQSYNEQFF.

The V call is TRBV18, the J call TRBJ1-5, with D hard to call. CDR1 and CDR2 (germline): KGHSH, LQKENI. The CDR3 sequence is 13 residues long. V was shortened by 5 bases and J by 5 bases, with 10 bases between the two germline ends. The CDR3 coding sequence is TGTGCCAGCTCAGGGGAGGTTTATCAGCCCCAGCATTTT. This encodes CASSGEVYQPQHF.

This clone was observed a few times. This sequence joins TRBV19 and TRBJ1-4; D possibly corresponds to TRBD1 (5 bases). The CDR3 extends over 16 amino acids. V lost 6 bases and J 4 bases, leaving 18 bases between the germline ends. Germline V gene data show CDR1 as LNHDA and CDR2 as SQIVND (reference sequence). The CDR3 is CASRGLSPAINEKLFF. The CDR3, as DNA: TGTGCCAGTAGGGGACTTTCACCCGCTATTAATGAAAAACTGTTTTTT.

This clone came up a few times. The gene calls are TRBV28 and TRBJ1-2; D call uncertain. Per germline, CDR1 MDHEN and CDR2 SYDVKM. This CDR3 has 10 amino acids. The V end was cut by 5 bases, the J end by 8 bases, with 6 bases between. The CDR3 loop reads CASSHQGYTF. The CDR3 DNA reads as TGTGCCAGCAGTCACCAAGGCTACACCTTC.

J is TRBJ1-3 and V is TRBV5-4; D remains ambiguous. Germline-derived CDR1 and CDR2 are SGHNT and YYREEE (reference sequence). The germline V and J ends were trimmed by 0 bases and 0 bases, with 1 base remaining between them. This CDR3 has 13 residues. CDR3 DNA: TGTGCCAGCAGCTTGGTCTCTGGAAACACCATATATTTT. Translated: CASSLVSGNTIYF.

This sequence joins TRBV5-5 and TRBJ2-1; D is ambiguous. V dropped 4 bases and J dropped 0 bases, with 8 bases sitting between them. The CDR3 loop spans 14 amino acids. The germline V gene has CDR1 SGHKS and CDR2 YYEKEE (reference sequence). The DNA of the CDR3 is TGTGCCAGCAGCAAACAGAGCTCCTACAATGAGCAGTTCTTC. Residues: CASSKQSSYNEQFF.

This clone was recorded once. This rearrangement joins TRBV5-1 to TRBJ2-5; maybe TRBD1 (6 bases). Germline CDR1 reads SGHRS; CDR2 reads YFSETQ. The CDR3 length is 15 residues. V lost 2 bases to trimming and J lost 5 bases, with 16 bases between them. CDR3 sequence: CASSLFGTKAETQYF. CDR3 sequence (DNA): TGCGCCAGCAGCTTATTCGGGACAAAAGCGGAGACCCAGTACTTC.

The V and J genes are TRBV7-3 and TRBJ2-2, with D perhaps TRBD1 (6 bases). CDR1 is SGHTA, CDR2 FQGTGA, per germline. This CDR3 region has 17 residues. V lost 3 bases and J lost 1, with 15 bases in between. The CDR3 here is CASSFVPGHMNTGELFF. The CDR3 DNA is TGTGCCAGCAGCTTTGTACCGGGACACATGAACACCGGGGAGCTGTTTTTT. Using reference TRBV7-3 and TRBJ2-2 for the parts outside the CDR3, the full variable domain is GAGVSQTPSNKVTEKGKYVELRCDPISGHTALYWYRQSLGQGPEFLIYFQGTGAADDSGLPNDRFFAVRPEGSVSTLKIQRTERGDSAVYLCASSFVPGHMNTGELFFGEGSRLTVL.

The rearrangement joins TRBV6-1 to TRBJ2-2; D perhaps matches TRBD1 (5 bases). The CDR3 covers 14 residues. Germline values: CDR1 MNHNS, CDR2 SASEGT. V lost 6 bases and J lost 5, with 13 bases in between. CDR3 DNA sequence: TGTGCCAGCAGCCCCAGGGTTCTGACCGGGGAGCTGTTTTTT. It specifies CASSPRVLTGELFF.

The chain combines TRBV7-9 with TRBJ1-3; no clear D gene. The CDR3 covers 15 residues. Germline V lookup: CDR1 SEHNR, CDR2 FQNEAQ (reference sequence). The ends were cut back, 5 bases at V and 3 bases at J, with 14 bases in the middle. Here the CDR3 DNA reads TGTGCCAGCAGCCCCCAAGAAGGGTATGGAAACACCATATATTTT. It is translated as CASSPQEGYGNTIYF.

The chain is built from TRBV5-4 and TRBJ1-6; 9 nucleotides align to TRBD1. Germline loops: CDR1 SGHNT, CDR2 YYREEE (reference sequence). The CDR3 is 14 amino acids. V lost 4 bases to trimming and J lost 8 bases; unmatched junction nucleotides: 4. The CDR3 here is CASSPDRGDSPLHF. CDR3 DNA: TGTGCCAGCAGCCCGGACAGGGGAGATTCACCCCTCCACTTT.

The rearrangement links TRBV6-1 to TRBJ2-6; 10 nucleotides align to TRBD1. The junction had 5 bases not matched to a gene; V was cut back by 4 bases and J by 2 bases. The CDR3 runs to 17 residues. The germline V gene encodes CDR1 MNHNS and CDR2 SASEGT. CDR3 nucleotides: TGTGCCAGCAGTGCTGAGACAGGGGGCGCTGGGGCCAACGTCCTGACTTTC. Protein sequence: CASSAETGGAGANVLTF.

The V and J genes are TRBV5-8 and TRBJ1-2, with D hard to call. The CDR3 spans 15 residues. Germline values: CDR1 SGHTS, CDR2 YDEGEE. V gave up 1 base and J gave up 2 bases, with 12 bases separating them. CDR3 loop: CASSLSPTSNYGYTF. The CDR3 DNA reads as TGTGCCAGCAGCTTGTCCCCGACTTCAAACTATGGCTACACCTTC.

V and J are TRBV19 and TRBJ1-2; TRBD1 matches 7 bases. CDR3 length: 15 amino acids. Unmatched junction bases numbered 11, after V lost 6 bases and J lost 4 bases. Germline V gene lookup returns CDR1 LNHDA and CDR2 SQIVND (reference sequence). CDR3 region: CASSEDRARGYGYTF. CDR3 nucleotides: TGTGCCAGTAGCGAAGACAGGGCCAGGGGCTATGGCTACACCTTC.

This clone was picked up a small number of times. The chain is built from TRBV2 and TRBJ2-1, with D perhaps being TRBD1 or TRBD2 (6 bases each). Germline CDR1 reads SNHLY; CDR2 reads FYNNEI. Trimming took 8 bases from V and 11 from J, leaving 16 bases between them. CDR3 length equals 12 residues. CDR3 DNA sequence: TGTGCCAGCTTACCCCCCGGGGGCCAGCAGTTCTTC. It encodes CASLPPGGQQFF.